This T cell receptor beta chain comes out of a study of T cell responses to AZD1222 COVID-19 vaccine. Study-level results: Spike-specific TCR breadth and depth grew following two AZD1222 doses.

The V gene lost 4 bases and the J gene lost 10 bases, with 13 bases spanning the gap. The CDR3 consists of 12 residues. Germline lookup yields CDR1 MGHDK and CDR2 SYGVNS. On this clone: Antigen unknown.

Sequencing was performed with immunoSEQ multiplex PCR; in TCRdb, only in-frame clones are kept and a portion is missing. The table shows 130,000 to 150,000 clones, with about 86% occurring only once. Second-dose recipients at about 4 or about 12 weeks were treated as one pooled group. The V call is TRBV25-1, the J call TRBJ1-2, with D possibly matching TRBD1 (5 bases). The source was peripheral blood, collected 28 days after the second AZD1222 dose. The receptor was isolated from an adult who received the AZD1222 COVID-19 vaccine. CDR3 residues: CASSGGVRDYTF. Here the CDR3 DNA reads TGTGCCAGCAGTGGGGGGGTACGCGACTACACCTTC.